What follows is one T cell receptor beta chain and its context. This record belongs to a study of cytomegalovirus exposure and HLA in healthy donors. PCR used 60 Vbeta primers and 13 Jbeta primers. Repertoires were generated with immunoSEQ multiplex PCR, while TCRdb's copy carries only in-frame clones and drops some. Its table records about 130,000 clones. The clonotype originates from a young man in good health and CMV-seronegative. The sample consisted of PBMCs.

CDR3 nucleotides: TGTGCCACCAGAAGATCTACAGGGACAGCTAATGAAAAACTGTTTTTT. Its protein product is CATRRSTGTANEKLFF. The chain combines TRBV15 with TRBJ1-4, with TRBD1 identical over 7 bases. The CDR3 totals 16 residues. The ends lost 6 bases at V and 3 bases at J; junction bases unmatched: 10. The germline CDR1 and CDR2 sequences are LNHNV and YYDKDF (reference sequence).